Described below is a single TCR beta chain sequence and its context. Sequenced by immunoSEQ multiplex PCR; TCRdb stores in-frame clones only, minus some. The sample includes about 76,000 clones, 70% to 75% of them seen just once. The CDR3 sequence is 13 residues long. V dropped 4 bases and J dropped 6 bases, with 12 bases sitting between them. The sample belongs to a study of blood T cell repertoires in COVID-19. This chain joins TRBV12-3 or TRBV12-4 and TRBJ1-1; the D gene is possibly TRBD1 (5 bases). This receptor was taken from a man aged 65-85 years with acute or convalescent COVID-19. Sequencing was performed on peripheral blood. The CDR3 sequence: CASSSWGGAEAFF. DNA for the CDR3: TGTGCCAGCAGTTCTTGGGGGGGAGCTGAAGCTTTCTTT.